Listed below are T cell receptor beta chains from one sample, sequenced in a study of cytomegalovirus exposure and HLA in healthy donors. Generated by immunoSEQ multiplex PCR, the TCRdb table keeps only in-frame clones and is missing some. The table shows about 300,000 clones, with about nine tenths occurring only once. Source material: PBMCs. These receptor sequences come from a man in his forties or fifties in good health and CMV-seropositive. The CDR3 runs from the conserved cysteine through the conserved F or W. Fields, in order: D gene, J gene, V gene, clone size, CDR3 protein, CDR3 DNA. The D gene is left open where the match is weak. Only part of the rows carry a size: once, few, many, or a class if the clone is expanded.

D: .; J: TRBJ2-7; V: TRBV9; size: .; CDR3: CASSPQISLGALEQYF; DNA: TGTGCCAGCAGCCCCCAAATCAGCCTGGGGGCGTTGGAGCAGTACTTC
D: TRBD1; J: TRBJ1-6; V: TRBV28; size: many; CDR3: CASSLTGGGSPLHF; DNA: TGTGCCAGCAGTCTGACAGGGGGCGGTTCACCCCTCCACTTT
D: .; J: TRBJ1-1; V: TRBV4-3; size: .; CDR3: CASSQSGQLEAFF; DNA: TGCGCCAGCAGCCAATCCGGACAGCTTGAAGCTTTCTTT
D: TRBD2; J: TRBJ2-3; V: TRBV29-1; size: .; CDR3: CSVEWQREDADTQYF; DNA: TGCAGCGTTGAATGGCAGCGGGAGGACGCAGATACGCAGTATTTT
D: .; J: TRBJ1-5; V: TRBV6-5; size: .; CDR3: CASKPTGGGGQPQHF; DNA: TGTGCCAGCAAGCCCACTGGGGGGGGAGGCCAGCCCCAGCATTTT
D: TRBD1; J: TRBJ1-1; V: TRBV28; size: .; CDR3: CASSLLTGGGLTEAFF; DNA: TGTGCCAGCAGTTTATTAACAGGGGGCGGGTTAACTGAAGCTTTCTTT
D: TRBD2; J: TRBJ2-7; V: TRBV30; size: few; CDR3: CAWSGERESIEQYF; DNA: TGTGCCTGGAGTGGAGAGCGGGAGAGTATCGAGCAGTACTTC
D: TRBD2; J: TRBJ2-3; V: TRBV28; size: few; CDR3: CASSTPTSGRSRDTQYF; DNA: TGTGCCAGCAGCACGCCCACTAGCGGGAGATCACGAGATACGCAGTATTTT
D: TRBD2; J: TRBJ2-7; V: TRBV9; size: .; CDR3: CASSVSLADNYEQYF; DNA: TGTGCCAGCAGCGTAAGTCTAGCGGATAACTACGAGCAGTACTTC
D: TRBD1; J: TRBJ2-3; V: TRBV5-1; size: .; CDR3: CASSDYRGSTDTQYF; DNA: TGCGCCAGCAGCGACTACAGGGGCAGCACAGATACGCAGTATTTT
D: .; J: TRBJ1-4; V: TRBV5-1; size: .; CDR3: CASSRGGVSANEKLFF; DNA: TGCGCCAGCAGCCGGGGAGGGGTTTCGGCTAATGAAAAACTGTTTTTT
D: TRBD2; J: TRBJ2-7; V: TRBV10-2; size: .; CDR3: CASRGGRGSYEQYF; DNA: TGCGCCAGCAGGGGCGGGAGAGGGTCCTACGAGCAGTACTTC
D: TRBD2; J: TRBJ2-1; V: TRBV2; size: .; CDR3: CASREREGYNEQFF; DNA: TGTGCCAGCAGGGAGCGGGAGGGCTACAATGAGCAGTTCTTC
D: TRBD1; J: TRBJ2-2; V: TRBV7-2; size: .; CDR3: CASSFPRTGATGELFF; DNA: TGTGCCAGCAGCTTCCCCCGGACAGGGGCCACCGGGGAGCTGTTTTTT
D: TRBD2; J: TRBJ2-7; V: TRBV2; size: .; CDR3: CASSEAGLAGGNEQYF; DNA: TGTGCCAGCAGTGAAGCGGGCCTAGCGGGAGGGAACGAGCAGTACTTC
D: TRBD2; J: TRBJ2-3; V: TRBV15; size: few; CDR3: CATSRDAATSGSWDTQYF; DNA: TGTGCCACCAGCAGAGATGCGGCGACTAGCGGGAGCTGGGATACGCAGTATTTT
D: .; J: TRBJ2-7; V: TRBV2; size: .; CDR3: CASSPHYEQYF; DNA: TGTGCCAGCAGTCCCCACTACGAGCAGTACTTC
D: TRBD1; J: TRBJ2-2; V: TRBV5-1; size: .; CDR3: CASSVGQGGTGELFF; DNA: TGCGCCAGCAGCGTGGGACAGGGCGGCACCGGGGAGCTGTTTTTT
D: TRBD2; J: TRBJ2-1; V: TRBV2; size: .; CDR3: CAGRVTSGRNNEQFF; DNA: TGTGCCGGAAGGGTGACTAGCGGGAGGAACAATGAGCAGTTCTTC
D: TRBD2; J: TRBJ2-5; V: TRBV28; size: .; CDR3: CASSVSSAGKETQYF; DNA: TGTGCCAGCAGTGTAAGTTCAGCGGGAAAAGAGACCCAGTACTTC
D: TRBD1; J: TRBJ2-7; V: TRBV13; size: .; CDR3: CASSNGTAYEQYF; DNA: TGTGCCAGCAGCAATGGGACAGCCTACGAGCAGTACTTC
D: .; J: TRBJ2-5; V: TRBV7-9; size: .; CDR3: CASSLSLALQETQYF; DNA: TGTGCCAGCAGCTTATCTCTAGCGTTACAAGAGACCCAGTACTTC
D: .; J: TRBJ2-1; V: TRBV16; size: once; CDR3: CASSQSLGQAYNEQFF; DNA: TGTGCCAGCAGCCAATCGTTGGGACAAGCTTACAATGAGCAGTTCTTC
D: TRBD1; J: TRBJ2-5; V: TRBV5-1; size: .; CDR3: CASSSDRGQETQYF; DNA: TGCGCCAGCAGTTCGGACAGGGGGCAAGAGACCCAGTACTTC
D: .; J: TRBJ2-3; V: TRBV9; size: .; CDR3: CASSDPGSTDTQYF; DNA: TGTGCCAGCAGCGACCCGGGAAGCACAGATACGCAGTATTTT
D: .; J: TRBJ1-5; V: TRBV27; size: .; CDR3: CASSRDTSNQPQHF; DNA: TGTGCCAGCAGTCGGGACACGAGCAATCAGCCCCAGCATTTT
D: .; J: TRBJ2-3; V: TRBV6-5; size: .; CDR3: CASSYAPQGHTQYF; DNA: TGTGCCAGCAGTTACGCCCCACAGGGCCATACGCAGTATTTT
D: TRBD2; J: TRBJ2-7; V: TRBV9; size: .; CDR3: CASSVGGGGYEQYF; DNA: TGTGCCAGCAGCGTAGGTGGGGGGGGATACGAGCAGTACTTC
D: TRBD1; J: TRBJ1-1; V: TRBV7-2; size: .; CDR3: CASSLIAGGMNTEAFF; DNA: TGTGCCAGCAGCTTAATAGCAGGGGGCATGAACACTGAAGCTTTCTTT
D: TRBD1; J: TRBJ2-7; V: TRBV5-8; size: .; CDR3: CASSPAAGGSYREQYF; DNA: TGTGCCAGCAGCCCCGCGGCAGGGGGCTCCTATCGGGAGCAGTACTTC
D: TRBD2; J: TRBJ2-3; V: TRBV6-6; size: .; CDR3: CASEGLATDTQYF; DNA: TGTGCCAGTGAGGGACTAGCTACAGATACGCAGTATTTT
D: .; J: TRBJ1-5; V: TRBV27; size: .; CDR3: CASSFGGNNQPQHF; DNA: TGTGCCAGCAGTTTCGGAGGGAACAATCAGCCCCAGCATTTT